A selection of T cell receptor beta chains follows, all from one sample in a study of CD8+ T cells in alopecia areata. Sequencing was performed with immunoSEQ multiplex PCR; in TCRdb, only in-frame clones are kept and a portion is missing. This table holds 150,000 to 200,000 clones, about 65% found once. The sample in question was CD4+ T cells sorted from blood, obtained around week 49, from a patient treated with tofacitinib. The receptors shown here come from a human donor with alopecia areata. Each CDR3 is given with its conserved first and last residue. The D gene is left open where the match is weak. Size tells how often a clone was seen (once, few, many) or the class of an expanded clone, and some rows leave it out.

J	size	V	D	DNA	CDR3
TRBJ1-6	NA	TRBV4-3	NA	TGCGCCAGCAGCCAAGCTCATAATTCACCCCTCCACTTT	CASSQAHNSPLHF
TRBJ2-3	many	TRBV19	TRBD1	TGTGCCAGTAGCGAACTCCGGGACAGGGAAGGCACAGATACGCAGTATTTT	CASSELRDREGTDTQYF
TRBJ2-3	NA	TRBV29-1	TRBD2	TGCAGCGTTGCTTCCCGACTAGCCGTAGATACGCAGTATTTT	CSVASRLAVDTQYF
TRBJ2-1	once	TRBV7-6	NA	TGTGCCAGCAGCCCGACCCCGAGCTCCTACAATGAGCAGTTCTTC	CASSPTPSSYNEQFF
TRBJ2-7	NA	TRBV5-1	NA	TGCGCCAGCAGCTCCGGGACGGCTTACTACGAGCAGTACTTC	CASSSGTAYYEQYF
TRBJ1-1	few	TRBV29-1	NA	TGCAGCGTAAAGGGGCTTATGAACACTGAAGCTTTCTTT	CSVKGLMNTEAFF
TRBJ1-5	NA	TRBV18	NA	TGTGCCAGCTCAGCCACGCCCGATAGCAATCAGCCCCAGCATTTT	CASSATPDSNQPQHF
TRBJ2-7	NA	TRBV7-9	TRBD2	TGTGCCAGCAGCGCTAGCGGGAGCTCCTACGAGCAGTACTTC	CASSASGSSYEQYF
TRBJ1-2	NA	TRBV2	TRBD1	TGTGCCAGCAGTTCGGGACAGGCCAACTATGGCTACACCTTC	CASSSGQANYGYTF
TRBJ2-6	NA	TRBV19	NA	TGTGCCAGTAGTCCGGCCGGCTCTGGGGCCAACGTCCTGACTTTC	CASSPAGSGANVLTF
TRBJ2-7	NA	TRBV6-1	TRBD2	TGTGCCAGCAGTGCCAAAAGCGGGGGCTCCTACGAGCAGTACTTC	CASSAKSGGSYEQYF
TRBJ1-1	NA	TRBV9	NA	TGTGCCAGCAGCGCCCCAACCAACAGGGAGCCCACTGAAGCTTTCTTT	CASSAPTNREPTEAFF